This T cell receptor beta chain was captured by sequencing in a study of CD4+ T cells in melanoma. Turning to this clone: Its antigen remains unknown.

Sequencing was performed with immunoSEQ multiplex PCR; in TCRdb, only in-frame clones are kept and a portion is missing. The repertoire has tens of thousands of clones, nearly 70% of them found once; the top ten carry roughly 4.9%. The CDR3 has 14 residues. V lost 4 bases and J lost 3, with 12 bases in between. Germline V lookup: CDR1 MDHEN, CDR2 SYDVKM. General study points: CD8+ T cell, macrophage and B cell function reportedly correlated with neoantigen-specific CD4+ T cells. Neoantigen-specific CD4+ T cells in melanoma reportedly had diverse differentiation states.

The sequence was collected from a human donor with melanoma. The chain employs TRBV28 and TRBJ1-2; TRBD1 might be the D (5 bases). Sample: tumor tissue. CDR3 bases: TGTGCCAGCAGTTACCTCGGGGGGGACTATGGCTACACCTTC. Encoded protein: CASSYLGGDYGYTF.